This T cell receptor beta chain was documented in a study of cytomegalovirus exposure and HLA in healthy donors. The CDR3 consists of 19 residues. Germline V CDR1 and CDR2: LNHDA, SQIVND (reference sequence). After removal of 0 bases from V and 3 bases from J, the junction contained 14 bases not matched to a gene. Use of 60 Vbeta and 13 Jbeta primers characterized the PCR. The table came from immunoSEQ multiplex PCR; TCRdb's copy has only in-frame clones and leaves some out. Recorded here are 50,000 or so clones; the top ten clones represent approximately 6.5%. Regarding the study as a whole: In terms of immune exposure information, only CMV serostatus was available. There were a few CMV-associated chains whose specificity for CMV antigens was confirmed in vitro.

As concerns this clone: As yet, its antigen is unknown.

Source material: PBMCs. The V gene is TRBV19, the J gene TRBJ2-7; the match to TRBD2 covers 10 bases. The clonotype was recovered from a woman between 35 and 50 years old in good health and CMV-seronegative. In nucleotides, the CDR3 is TGTGCCAGTAGTATAGATGGCCCCACCGGGCTAGCGGGAGTCTACGAGCAGTACTTC. Amino acids: CASSIDGPTGLAGVYEQYF.